Described below is a single T cell receptor (beta chain) sequence and its context. Its specificity is not known. The CDR3 is made up of 12 amino acids. CDR1 is LGHNA, CDR2 YNFKEQ, per germline. V was clipped by 0 bases and J by 6 bases, with 6 bases between them. Splitting the CD4+ cells yielded a CD45RA+ naive subset and a CD45RA-negative memory subset. This entry belongs to a study of shared clonotypes between healthy human individuals. Findings and limits, study-wide: Shared clonotypes: about 5% naive CD4, around 3.4% naive CD8, about 2.5% memory CD4, 0.4% to 0.45% memory CD8.

Some clones are missing from TCRdb's copy, which holds only in-frame ones; the method was immunoSEQ multiplex PCR. The sample contains a few million clones, over 85% of which appear only once. The TCR was taken from a young man in good health. Some clones in this sample may be carry-over from other donors' samples. Sequenced input: naive CD4+ T cells from PBMCs. As for subset: CD45RA+ positively selected. V gene TRBV4-2 combines with J gene TRBJ2-7; D remains unclear. This chain's CDR3 is CASSQDEAEQYF. In DNA form, the CDR3 reads TGTGCCAGCAGCCAAGATGAGGCCGAGCAGTACTTC.